This entry lists 14 T cell receptor beta chains sequenced from one sample in a study of T cells after yellow fever vaccination. TCRdb re-derived calls from the 5' RACE reads in MiXCR, one entry per CDR3 protein. The sample contains 300,000 to 400,000 distinct CDR3 sequences, almost 4% of which appear only once. The sequenced sample was PBMCs, obtained 5 days after the yellow fever booster vaccination. Source of these receptors: a man aged 18 to 30 who received the YFV17D yellow fever vaccine.

This clonotype was seen a handful of times. This sequence joins TRBV5-6 and TRBJ2-5; no reliable D call. The CDR3 is 15 amino acids. The V end was cut by 4 bases, the J end by 5 bases, with 18 bases between. CDR1 is SGHDT and CDR2 is YYEEEE in the germline V gene. CDR3 in DNA: TGTGCCAGCAGCCCGGACGGAGACCTTCGGGAGACCCAGTACTTC. It yields the protein CASSPDGDLRETQYF.

This clonotype was counted between two and nine times. The chain couples TRBV4-2 to TRBJ1-5, with D possibly being TRBD1 (5 bases). The CDR3 runs 16 residues. Trimming took 1 base from V and 5 from J, leaving 15 bases between them. The V gene's germline CDR1 is LGHNA and CDR2 YNFKEQ. CDR3: CASSQVTQGSHQPQHF. The CDR3 coding sequence is TGTGCCAGCAGCCAAGTTACTCAGGGTTCGCATCAGCCCCAGCATTTT.

This clonotype has more than one count but fewer than ten. This sequence joins TRBV9 and TRBJ2-1, with TRBD2 as a possible D gene (6 bases). This CDR3 region has 13 residues. Germline CDR1 is SGDLS and CDR2 is YYNGEE. V was shortened by 6 bases and J by 7 bases, with 14 bases between the two germline ends. The CDR3 reads CASNGGALNEQFF. CDR3 DNA: TGTGCCAGCAATGGCGGGGCCTTGAATGAGCAGTTCTTC.

The V gene is TRBV12-3 or TRBV12-4, the J gene TRBJ1-2; the match to TRBD1 covers 8 bases. There are 15 residues in the CDR3. V dropped 5 bases and J dropped 4; count of bases not matched to a gene: 9. In nucleotides, the CDR3 is TGTGCCAGCAGTCCCCGGGCAGGGGGCGTCTATGGCTACACCTTC. This encodes CASSPRAGGVYGYTF.

This clonotype has ten or more counts. The rearrangement uses TRBV6-2 or TRBV6-3 and TRBJ2-2; D is unclear. V was pared by 0 bases and J by 3 bases, with 8 bases between. The CDR3 spans 15 residues. Germline V gene lookup returns CDR1 MNHEY and CDR2 SVGEGT. For the CDR3, the DNA is TGTGCCAGCAGTTACTCGAAAAGGGACACCGGGGAGCTGTTTTTT. It encodes CASSYSKRDTGELFF.

This clonotype occurred a few times. J is TRBJ2-7 and V is TRBV9; 7 nucleotides align to TRBD1. Trimming took 4 bases from V and 7 from J; bases not matched to a gene: 11. Germline loops: CDR1 SGDLS, CDR2 YYNGEE. CDR3 length: 14 amino acids. CDR3 amino acids: CASSPNRGMREQYF. The CDR3, as DNA: TGTGCCAGCAGCCCTAACAGGGGAATGAGGGAGCAGTACTTC.

The CDR3 nucleotides are TGTGCCAGCAGCCCGAGGGCAGAGACCCAGTACTTC. This codes for CASSPRAETQYF. The J gene is TRBJ2-5, the V gene TRBV7-2, with a tentative D call TRBD2 (5 bases). Looked up from germline, CDR1 is SGHTA and CDR2 is FQGNSA. V was cut by 5 bases and J by 4 bases, with 8 bases left in between. The CDR3 is 12 residues long.

The table lists this clonotype with many counts. The J gene is TRBJ2-7, the V gene TRBV7-9, with 8 bases lining up with TRBD2. Germline-derived CDR1 and CDR2 are SEHNR and FQNEAQ (reference sequence). The trim removed 1 base at V and 3 bases at J, leaving 2 bases unmatched. This CDR3 has 14 amino acids. Here the CDR3 reads CASSLGSGDYEQYF. CDR3 nucleotide sequence: TGTGCCAGCAGCTTAGGTAGCGGGGACTACGAGCAGTACTTC. Based on the CDR3 plus reference TRBV7-9 and TRBJ2-7, the full variable domain is DTGVSQNPRHKITKRGQNVTFRCDPISEHNRLYWYRQTLGQGPEFLTYFQNEAQLEKSRLLSDRFSAERPKGSFSTLEIQRTEQGDSAMYLCASSLGSGDYEQYFGPGTRLTVT.

In its sample, this clonotype was seen a few times. V is TRBV5-1 and J is TRBJ2-7, with D perhaps TRBD1 (6 bases). Deletions cut 4 bases from V and 2 bases from J, with 10 bases between. This CDR3 is 13 amino acids long. CDR1 is SGHRS, CDR2 YFSETQ, per germline. The CDR3 region has the DNA TGCGCCAGCAGCCACAGGGATACCTACGAGCAGTACGTC. Its protein is CASSHRDTYEQYV.

This clonotype was counted only a few times. The chain couples TRBV20-1 to TRBJ2-3, with D maybe TRBD1 (5 bases). V lost 7 bases and J lost 1, with 12 bases in between. This CDR3 comprises 13 residues. The germline V gene has CDR1 DFQATT and CDR2 SNEGSKA (reference sequence). CDR3 nucleotide sequence: TGCAGTGTTCCACCGACAGGCACAGATACGCAGTATTTT. This codes for CSVPPTGTDTQYF.

This clonotype was seen ten or more times. This chain links TRBV4-1 with TRBJ2-5; the D gene could be TRBD1 or TRBD2 (5 bases each). Trimming cost V 2 bases and J 3 bases, with 16 bases left between them. CDR1 and CDR2 from the germline V gene are MGHRA and YSYEKL. The CDR3 length is 16 residues. The CDR3 protein is CASSQLLWGSEETQYF. CDR3 sequence (DNA): TGCGCCAGCAGCCAACTCCTCTGGGGGAGCGAAGAGACCCAGTACTTC.

There are a few counts of this clonotype. The chain is built from TRBV6-1 and TRBJ1-5; 10 nucleotides agree with TRBD1. Trimming cost V 2 bases and J 7 bases; bases outside gene matches: 8. Germline-derived CDR1 and CDR2 are MNHNS and SASEGT. The length of the CDR3 is 16 residues. CDR3 region: CASSERARDRGQPQHF. The CDR3 coding sequence is TGTGCCAGCAGTGAAAGGGCCCGGGACAGGGGCCAGCCCCAGCATTTT.

V gene TRBV12-3 or TRBV12-4 combines with J gene TRBJ1-2; D perhaps matches TRBD1 (5 bases). With 6 bases removed from V and 1 base from J, the gap between germline ends came to 21 bases. The CDR3 extends over 17 amino acids. CDR3 region: CASRGHGAGRHNYGYTF. As DNA, the CDR3 is TGTGCCAGCAGAGGACATGGGGCGGGCCGTCATAACTATGGCTACACCTTC.

The chain employs TRBV4-2 and TRBJ1-4; D is possibly TRBD1 (5 bases). The ends were cut back, 0 bases at V and 7 bases at J, with 12 bases in the middle. This CDR3 is built from 15 residues. From germline, CDR1 is LGHNA and CDR2 YNFKEQ. CDR3 amino acids: CASSQEGRETEKLFF. The DNA for the CDR3 is TGTGCCAGCAGCCAAGAGGGCAGGGAGACTGAAAAACTGTTTTTT.